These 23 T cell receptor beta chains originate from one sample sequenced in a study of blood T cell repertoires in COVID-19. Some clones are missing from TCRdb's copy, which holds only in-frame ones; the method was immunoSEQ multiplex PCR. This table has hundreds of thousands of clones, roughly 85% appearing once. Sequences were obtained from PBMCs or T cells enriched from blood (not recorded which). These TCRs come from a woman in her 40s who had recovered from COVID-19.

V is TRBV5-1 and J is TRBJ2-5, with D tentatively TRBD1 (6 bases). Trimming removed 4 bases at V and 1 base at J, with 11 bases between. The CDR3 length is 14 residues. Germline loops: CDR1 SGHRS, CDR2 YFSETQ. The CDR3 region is CASSAGTIQETQYF. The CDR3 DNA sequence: TGCGCCAGCAGCGCCGGGACAATCCAAGAGACCCAGTACTTC.

CDR3 amino acids: CSASPGSPLHF. DNA for the CDR3: TGCAGTGCGTCGCCGGGGTCACCCCTCCACTTT. The rearrangement uses TRBV20-1 and TRBJ1-6; D is ambiguous. The CDR3 consists of 11 residues. V was cut by 6 bases and J by 10 bases, with 10 bases left in between. Germline V gene lookup returns CDR1 DFQATT and CDR2 SNEGSKA (reference sequence).

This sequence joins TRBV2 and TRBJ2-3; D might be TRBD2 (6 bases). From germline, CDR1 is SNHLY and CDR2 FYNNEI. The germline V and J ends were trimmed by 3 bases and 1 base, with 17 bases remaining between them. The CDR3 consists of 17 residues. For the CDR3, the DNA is TGTGCCAGCAGTGAGGCCCCGGCGGGATCCCGCACAGATACGCAGTATTTT. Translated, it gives CASSEAPAGSRTDTQYF. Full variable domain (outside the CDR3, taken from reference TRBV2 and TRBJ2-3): EPEVTQTPSHQVTQMGQEVILRCVPISNHLYFYWYRQILGQKVEFLVSFYNNEISEKSEIFDDQFSVERPDGSNFTLKIRSTKLEDSAMYFCASSEAPAGSRTDTQYFGPGTRLTVL.

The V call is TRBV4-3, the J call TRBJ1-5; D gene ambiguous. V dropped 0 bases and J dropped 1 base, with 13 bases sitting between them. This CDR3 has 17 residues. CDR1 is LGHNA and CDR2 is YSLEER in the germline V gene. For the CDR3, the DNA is TGCGCCAGCAGCCAAGACTGGAACCGCGGGAGCAATCAGCCCCAGCATTTT. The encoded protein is CASSQDWNRGSNQPQHF.

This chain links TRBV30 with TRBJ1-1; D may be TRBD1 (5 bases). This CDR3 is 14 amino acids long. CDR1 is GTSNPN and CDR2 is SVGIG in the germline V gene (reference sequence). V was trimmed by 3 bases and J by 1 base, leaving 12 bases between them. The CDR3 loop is CAWSPAGRNTEAFF. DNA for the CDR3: TGTGCCTGGAGCCCCGCGGGGCGGAACACTGAAGCTTTCTTT.

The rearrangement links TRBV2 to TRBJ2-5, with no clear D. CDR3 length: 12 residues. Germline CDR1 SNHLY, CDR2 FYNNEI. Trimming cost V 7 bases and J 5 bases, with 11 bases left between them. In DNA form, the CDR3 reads TGTGCCAGCAACAACCACGGGGAGACCCAGTACTTC. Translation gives CASNNHGETQYF. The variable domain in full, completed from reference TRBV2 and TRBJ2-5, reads EPEVTQTPSHQVTQMGQEVILRCVPISNHLYFYWYRQILGQKVEFLVSFYNNEISEKSEIFDDQFSVERPDGSNFTLKIRSTKLEDSAMYFCASNNHGETQYFGPGTRLLVL.

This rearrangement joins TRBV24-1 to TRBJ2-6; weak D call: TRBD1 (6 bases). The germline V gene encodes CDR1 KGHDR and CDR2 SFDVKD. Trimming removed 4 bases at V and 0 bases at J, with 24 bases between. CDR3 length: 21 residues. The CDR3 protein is CATSDQIGSGTLSSGANVLTF. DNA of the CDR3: TGTGCCACCAGTGACCAAATTGGGTCCGGGACACTAAGCTCTGGGGCCAACGTCCTGACTTTC.

CDR3 bases: TGTGCCAGCAGCCAAAGGGGTTCCGAGCAGTACTTC. Its protein is CASSQRGSEQYF. The chain carries TRBV3-1 (or the pseudogene TRBV3-2) and TRBJ2-7, with D possibly TRBD1 on 5 matching bases. Germline lookup yields CDR1 LGHDT and CDR2 YNNKEL (reference sequence). V lost 2 bases to trimming and J lost 6 bases, with 8 bases between them. The CDR3 is 12 amino acids.

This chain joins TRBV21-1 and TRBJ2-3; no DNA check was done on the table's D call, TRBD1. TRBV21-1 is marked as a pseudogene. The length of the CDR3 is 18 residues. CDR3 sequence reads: CASSKAQGKDRHTDTQYF. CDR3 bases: TGTGCCAGCAGCAAAGCCCAGGGGAAGGACAGACACACAGATACGCAGTATTTT.

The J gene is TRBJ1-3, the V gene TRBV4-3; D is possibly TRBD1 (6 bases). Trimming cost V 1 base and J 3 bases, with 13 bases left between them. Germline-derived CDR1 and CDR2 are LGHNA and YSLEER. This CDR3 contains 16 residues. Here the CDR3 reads CASSQAVGAGGNTIYF. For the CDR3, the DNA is TGCGCCAGCAGCCAAGCGGTGGGGGCCGGTGGAAACACCATATATTTT.

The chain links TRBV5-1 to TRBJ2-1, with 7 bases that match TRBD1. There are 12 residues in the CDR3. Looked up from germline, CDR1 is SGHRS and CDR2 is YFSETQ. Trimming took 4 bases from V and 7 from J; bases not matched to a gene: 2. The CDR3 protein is CASSPDRNEQFF. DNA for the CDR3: TGCGCCAGCAGCCCGGACAGGAATGAGCAGTTCTTC.

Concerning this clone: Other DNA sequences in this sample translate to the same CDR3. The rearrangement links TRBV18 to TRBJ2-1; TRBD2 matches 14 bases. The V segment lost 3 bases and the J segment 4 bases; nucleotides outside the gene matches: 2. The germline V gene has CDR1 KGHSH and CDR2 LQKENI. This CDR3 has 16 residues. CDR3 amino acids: CASSPRLAGGYNEQFF. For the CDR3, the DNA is TGTGCCAGCTCACCCCGACTAGCGGGAGGGTACAATGAGCAGTTCTTC. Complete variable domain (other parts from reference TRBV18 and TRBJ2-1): NAGVMQNPRHLVRRRGQEARLRCSPMKGHSHVYWYRQLPEEGLKFMVYLQKENIIDESGMPKERFSAEFPKEGPSILRIQQVVRGDSAAYFCASSPRLAGGYNEQFFGPGTRLTVL.

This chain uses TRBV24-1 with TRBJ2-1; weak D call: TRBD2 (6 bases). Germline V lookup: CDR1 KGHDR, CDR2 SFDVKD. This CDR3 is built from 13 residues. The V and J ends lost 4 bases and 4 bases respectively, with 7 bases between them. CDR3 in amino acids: CATSDGGYNEQFF. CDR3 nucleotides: TGTGCCACCAGTGACGGGGGTTACAATGAGCAGTTCTTC.

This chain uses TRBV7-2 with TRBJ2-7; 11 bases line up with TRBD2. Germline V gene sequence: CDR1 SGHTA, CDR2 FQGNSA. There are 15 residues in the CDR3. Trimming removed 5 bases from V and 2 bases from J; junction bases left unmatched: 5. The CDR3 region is CASSLGTSGPYEQYF. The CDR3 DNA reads TGTGCCAGCAGCCTCGGGACTAGCGGCCCCTACGAGCAGTACTTC.

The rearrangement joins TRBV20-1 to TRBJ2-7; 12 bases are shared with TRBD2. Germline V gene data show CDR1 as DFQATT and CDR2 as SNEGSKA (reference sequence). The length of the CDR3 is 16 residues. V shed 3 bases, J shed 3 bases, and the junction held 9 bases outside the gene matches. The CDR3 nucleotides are TGCAGTGCTAGTTTTGGACTAGCGGGAAATTTCTACGAGCAGTACTTC. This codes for CSASFGLAGNFYEQYF.

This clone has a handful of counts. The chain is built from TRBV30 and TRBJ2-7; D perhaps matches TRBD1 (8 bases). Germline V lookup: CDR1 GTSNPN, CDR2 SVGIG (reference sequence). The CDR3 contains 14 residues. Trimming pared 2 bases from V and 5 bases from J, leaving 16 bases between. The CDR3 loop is CAWSRWTGRDEQYF. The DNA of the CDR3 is TGTGCCTGGAGTCGCTGGACAGGGAGGGACGAGCAGTACTTC.

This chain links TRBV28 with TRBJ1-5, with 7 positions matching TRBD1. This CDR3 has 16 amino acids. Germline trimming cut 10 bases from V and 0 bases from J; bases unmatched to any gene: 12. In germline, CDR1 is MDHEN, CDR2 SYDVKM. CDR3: CAKNRGQLFSNQPQHF. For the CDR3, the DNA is TGTGCCAAGAACAGGGGCCAACTTTTTAGCAATCAGCCCCAGCATTTT.

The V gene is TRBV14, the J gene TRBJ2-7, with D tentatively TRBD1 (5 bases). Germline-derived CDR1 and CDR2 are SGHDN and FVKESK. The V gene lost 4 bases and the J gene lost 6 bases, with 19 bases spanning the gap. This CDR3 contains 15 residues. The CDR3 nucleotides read TGTGCCAGCAGCCCGATATTAGCAGGGCTTGGCGAGCAGTACTTC. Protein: CASSPILAGLGEQYF.

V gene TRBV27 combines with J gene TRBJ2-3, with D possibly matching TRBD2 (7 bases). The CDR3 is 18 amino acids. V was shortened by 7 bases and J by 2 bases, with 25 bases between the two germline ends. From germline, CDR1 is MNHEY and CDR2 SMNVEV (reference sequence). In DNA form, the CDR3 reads TGTGCCAGCACCATAGGTAGGGGGAGGGCCTTATTCACAGATACGCAGTATTTT. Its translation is CASTIGRGRALFTDTQYF.

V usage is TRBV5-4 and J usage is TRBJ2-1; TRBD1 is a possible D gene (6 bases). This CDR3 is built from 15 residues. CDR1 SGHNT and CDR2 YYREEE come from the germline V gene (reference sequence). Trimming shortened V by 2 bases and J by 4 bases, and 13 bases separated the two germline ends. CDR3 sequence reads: CASSFGADRYNEQFF. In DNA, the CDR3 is TGTGCCAGCAGCTTTGGGGCGGACAGATACAATGAGCAGTTCTTC.

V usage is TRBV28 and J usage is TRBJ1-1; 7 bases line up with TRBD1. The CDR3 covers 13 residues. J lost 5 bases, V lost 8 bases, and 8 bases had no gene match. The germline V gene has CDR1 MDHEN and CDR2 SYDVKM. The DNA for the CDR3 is TGTGCCAGCGTGCCGGGACAGAAGACTGAAGCTTTCTTT. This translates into CASVPGQKTEAFF.

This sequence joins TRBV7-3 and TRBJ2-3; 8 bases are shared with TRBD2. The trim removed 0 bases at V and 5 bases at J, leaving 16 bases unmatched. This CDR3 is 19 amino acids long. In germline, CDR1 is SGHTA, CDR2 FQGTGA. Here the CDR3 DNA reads TGTGCCAGCAGCTTAACCCTGGGCGGTAGCGGGAAGGGTGGAGATACGCAGTATTTT. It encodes CASSLTLGGSGKGGDTQYF.

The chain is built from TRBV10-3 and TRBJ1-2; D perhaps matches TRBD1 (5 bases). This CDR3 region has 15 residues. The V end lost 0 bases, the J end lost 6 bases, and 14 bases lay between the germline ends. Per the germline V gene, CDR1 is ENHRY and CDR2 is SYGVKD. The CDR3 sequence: CAISESMGGTNGYTF. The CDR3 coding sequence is TGTGCCATCAGTGAGTCGATGGGGGGAACAAATGGCTACACCTTC.